Below are 21 T cell receptor beta chains sequenced from a single sample in a study of identical twins. TCRdb processed the 5' RACE reads anew with MiXCR; each CDR3 protein has one entry. The top ten clones hold 0.44% of a sample with approximately 500,000 distinct CDR3 sequences, nearly 15% of them seen once. Separately, the same data were catalogued under a study of yellow fever vaccine responses in identical twins.

The sample was CD4+ T cells sorted from blood. These receptors all come from a woman aged 18-30 years in good health.

At least ten counts were recorded for this clonotype. The V gene is TRBV7-9, the J gene TRBJ2-6; D is ambiguous. In germline, CDR1 is SEHNR, CDR2 FQNEAQ (reference sequence). This CDR3 spans 14 amino acids. V dropped 5 bases and J dropped 2 bases, with 7 bases sitting between them. CDR3 residues: CASSGRTGANVLTF. In DNA form, the CDR3 reads TGTGCCAGCAGCGGCCGCACTGGGGCCAACGTCCTGACTTTC.

V is TRBV28 and J is TRBJ2-3, with 12 bases aligning to TRBD2. Germline CDR1 and CDR2: MDHEN and SYDVKM. This CDR3 is 19 amino acids long. The V and J ends lost 4 bases and 2 bases, in that order; junction bases with no gene match: 13. The CDR3 loop reads CASSSIIMTSGGYTDTQYF. CDR3 nucleotides: TGTGCCAGCAGTTCCATAATAATGACTAGCGGGGGATACACAGATACGCAGTATTTT. The variable domain in full, with the rest retrieved from reference TRBV28 and TRBJ2-3, is DVKVTQSSRYLVKRTGEKVFLECVQDMDHENMFWYRQDPGLGLRLIYFSYDVKMKEKGDIPEGYSVSREKKERFSLILESASTNQTSMYLCASSSIIMTSGGYTDTQYFGPGTRLTVL.

This clonotype has a single count. The genes are TRBV6-1 and TRBJ2-6; a weak D match, TRBD1 (7 bases). Trimming removed 7 bases at V and 0 bases at J, with 22 bases between. The germline V gene has CDR1 MNHNS and CDR2 SASEGT. The CDR3 has 19 amino acids. The CDR3 reads CASIQWQGGAGSGANVLTF. The CDR3 DNA follows: TGTGCCAGCATTCAATGGCAGGGGGGCGCTGGCTCTGGGGCCAACGTCCTGACTTTC.

The chain couples TRBV29-1 to TRBJ1-2; no definite D call. The CDR3 is 16 amino acids. Germline V gene sequence: CDR1 SQVTM, CDR2 ANQGSEA. V lost 1 base and J 1 base, leaving 16 bases between the germline ends. The CDR3 protein is CSVEGFGTEFNYGYTF. The CDR3 nucleotides read TGCAGCGTTGAAGGGTTCGGTACAGAATTTAACTATGGCTACACCTTC.

The sample holds a few counts of this clonotype. This sequence joins TRBV24-1 and TRBJ2-2; D uncertain. Germline CDR1 is KGHDR and CDR2 is SFDVKD. The CDR3 covers 14 residues. Trimming pared 5 bases from V and 3 bases from J, leaving 9 bases between. DNA for the CDR3: TGTGCCACCAGTGCCCCTGGGCACACCGGGGAGCTGTTTTTT. The encoded protein is CATSAPGHTGELFF.

This clonotype was seen more than once but under ten times. The chain combines TRBV6-5 with TRBJ1-6; 7 nucleotides match TRBD1. The CDR3 runs to 13 residues. V lost 2 bases and J lost 10; bases outside the gene matches: 2. Germline V gives CDR1 MNHEY, CDR2 SVGAGI. CDR3 coding DNA: TGTGCCAGCAGTTACACAGGGGAATCACCCCTCCACTTT. This encodes CASSYTGESPLHF.

This clonotype was seen more than once but under ten times. The rearrangement joins TRBV5-1 to TRBJ2-2, with TRBD2 matching 11 bases. Germline assignment: CDR1 SGHRS and CDR2 YFSETQ. The CDR3 length is 15 residues. V trimming: 2 bases; J trimming: 5 bases; junction bases outside the gene matches: 2. CDR3 sequence (DNA): TGCGCCAGCAGCTTTCCTAGCGGGGGGACCGGGGAGCTGTTTTTT. Its protein is CASSFPSGGTGELFF.

This clonotype was seen many times. The V gene is TRBV5-1, the J gene TRBJ1-5; D may be TRBD1 (5 bases). The CDR3 totals 15 residues. V was trimmed by 4 bases and J by 4 bases, leaving 15 bases between them. Germline CDR1 reads SGHRS; CDR2 reads YFSETQ. CDR3 protein: CASSRDGGTNQPQHF. The CDR3 nucleotides are TGCGCCAGCAGCCGAGACGGTGGGACGAATCAGCCCCAGCATTTT.

The chain links TRBV5-1 to TRBJ2-3; TRBD1 matches 8 bases. The CDR3 extends over 15 amino acids. Per the germline V gene, CDR1 is SGHRS and CDR2 is YFSETQ. V lost 3 bases to trimming and J lost 0 bases; unmatched junction nucleotides: 3. The CDR3 coding sequence is TGCGCCAGCAGCTCCAGGGGGCGCAGCACAGATACGCAGTATTTT. As protein: CASSSRGRSTDTQYF.

The chain is built from TRBV5-1 and TRBJ1-4; TRBD1 aligns across 7 bases. The CDR3 is made up of 13 amino acids. J gave up 8 bases and V 3 bases, and 4 bases lay outside the gene matches. Germline V gene lookup returns CDR1 SGHRS and CDR2 YFSETQ. The CDR3 is CASSSTGDEKLFF. The DNA for the CDR3 is TGCGCCAGCAGCTCCACAGGGGACGAAAAACTGTTTTTT.

V is TRBV20-1 and J is TRBJ2-7; no definite D call. The CDR3 consists of 14 residues. Germline V gives CDR1 DFQATT, CDR2 SNEGSKA (reference sequence). Trimming cost V 2 bases and J 1 base, with 12 bases left between them. The CDR3 reads CSARSALWSYEQYF. DNA of the CDR3: TGCAGTGCTAGAAGCGCCCTTTGGTCCTACGAGCAGTACTTC.

The rearrangement joins TRBV14 to TRBJ2-4; 10 bases line up with TRBD1. The ends lost 4 bases at V and 2 bases at J; junction bases unmatched: 5. The CDR3 consists of 16 residues. CDR1 and CDR2 (germline): SGHDN, FVKESK. The CDR3 DNA reads as TGTGCCAGCAGCCTTTGGGACAGGGGTACCAAAAACATTCAGTACTTC. Its protein is CASSLWDRGTKNIQYF.

The rearrangement joins TRBV12-3 or TRBV12-4 to TRBJ2-1; 8 bases map to TRBD1. Unmatched junction bases numbered 8, after V lost 6 bases and J lost 7 bases. The CDR3 is 14 amino acids. This chain's CDR3 is CASSPRTGPNEQFF. DNA of the CDR3: TGTGCCAGCAGCCCCAGGACAGGGCCGAATGAGCAGTTCTTC.

This clonotype was picked up a small number of times. The rearrangement uses TRBV5-1 and TRBJ2-1; 9 nucleotides align to TRBD1. CDR3 length: 15 residues. Germline lookup yields CDR1 SGHRS and CDR2 YFSETQ. Trimming at V came to 3 bases and at J to 3 bases, leaving 4 bases not matched to a gene. CDR3 residues: CASSSRQGGYNEQFF. The CDR3, as DNA: TGCGCCAGCAGCTCAAGACAGGGGGGCTACAATGAGCAGTTCTTC.

This clonotype has a handful of counts. This chain's CDR3 is CASSQGIQINSPLHF. The CDR3 nucleotides read TGTGCCAGCAGCCAAGGTATACAAATTAATTCACCCCTCCACTTT. This chain links TRBV4-2 with TRBJ1-6; unclear D gene. Per germline, CDR1 LGHNA and CDR2 YNFKEQ. The CDR3 has 15 residues. V lost 1 base and J lost 6, with 10 bases in between.

This clonotype was found a few times. The rearrangement uses TRBV25-1 and TRBJ1-2, with a possible D match to TRBD1 (6 bases). The CDR3 consists of 11 residues. Trimming took off 8 bases at V and 5 bases at J, with 9 bases between the two ends. The germline V gene has CDR1 MGHDK and CDR2 SYGVNS. The DNA for the CDR3 is TGTGCCAGCTCGGACAGATATGGCTACACCTTC. It translates to CASSDRYGYTF.

For the CDR3, the DNA is TGTGCCAGCAGCCAGAAGACTAGCGGGGGGCCCGCGAACACCGGGGAGCTGTTTTTT. The encoded protein is CASSQKTSGGPANTGELFF. The chain combines TRBV11-2 with TRBJ2-2; TRBD2 agrees at 13 bases. J was trimmed by 0 bases and V by 5 bases; bases with no gene match: 9. This CDR3 has 19 residues. From germline, CDR1 is SGHAT and CDR2 FQNNGV.

The chain carries TRBV7-9 and TRBJ2-5; D perhaps matches TRBD2 (5 bases). CDR1 is SEHNR and CDR2 is FQNEAQ in the germline V gene (reference sequence). The CDR3 runs to 15 residues. V lost 1 base and J lost 5, with 14 bases in between. CDR3 sequence (DNA): TGTGCCAGCAGCTTAGGCGGCGGGCCGGTGGAGACCCAGTACTTC. It is translated as CASSLGGGPVETQYF.

This clonotype turned up a few times. In DNA form, the CDR3 reads TGTGCCAGCAGCTCACCCCTAGCGATAGCGGCGAAAAGCTCCTACAATGAGCAGTTCTTC. Encoded protein: CASSSPLAIAAKSSYNEQFF. V and J are TRBV11-1 and TRBJ2-1, with a tentative D call TRBD2 (6 bases). Germline CDR1 is SGHAT and CDR2 is FQDESV (reference sequence). The CDR3 length is 20 residues. Trimming removed 4 bases from V and 0 bases from J, with 25 bases in between. Combining the CDR3 with reference TRBV11-1 and TRBJ2-1 gives the whole variable domain EAEVAQSPRYKITEKSQAVAFWCDPISGHATLYWYRQILGQGPELLVQFQDESVVDDSQLPKDRFSAERLKGVDSTLKIQPAELGDSAMYLCASSSPLAIAAKSSYNEQFFGPGTRLTVL.

The CDR3 DNA sequence: TGTGCCAGCAGCGCCGACAGGGCGCTGAATTCACCCCTCCACTTT. The encoded protein is CASSADRALNSPLHF. This chain connects TRBV28 to TRBJ1-6, with TRBD1 matching 7 bases. The V segment lost 6 bases and the J segment 7 bases; nucleotides outside the gene matches: 9. The CDR3 is 15 amino acids. CDR1 and CDR2 from the germline V gene are MDHEN and SYDVKM.

In this sample, this clonotype turned up a few times. V usage is TRBV4-1 and J usage is TRBJ2-1, with D perhaps matching TRBD2 (6 bases). From germline, CDR1 is MGHRA and CDR2 YSYEKL. Deletions cut 4 bases from V and 10 bases from J, with 20 bases between. The CDR3 runs 15 residues. The CDR3 DNA reads as TGCGCCAGCAGCCCTCGACTAGTCGGCCCTGGCGAGCAGTTCTTC. Translated, it gives CASSPRLVGPGEQFF.